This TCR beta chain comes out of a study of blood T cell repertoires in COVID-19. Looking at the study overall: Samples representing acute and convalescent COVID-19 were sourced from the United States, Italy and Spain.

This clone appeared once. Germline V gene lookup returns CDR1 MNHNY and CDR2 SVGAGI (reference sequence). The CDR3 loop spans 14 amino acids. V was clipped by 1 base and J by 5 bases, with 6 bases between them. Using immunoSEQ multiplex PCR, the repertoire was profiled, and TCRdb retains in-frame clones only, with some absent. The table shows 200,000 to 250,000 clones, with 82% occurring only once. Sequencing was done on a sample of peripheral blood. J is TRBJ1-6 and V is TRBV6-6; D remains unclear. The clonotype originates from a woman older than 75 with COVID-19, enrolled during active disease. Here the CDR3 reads CASSYLADNSPLHF. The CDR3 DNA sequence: TGTGCCAGCAGTTACTTGGCAGATAATTCACCCCTCCACTTT.